Following are 10 T cell receptor beta chains from one sample sequenced in a study of blood T cell repertoires in COVID-19. Assay: immunoSEQ multiplex PCR; the TCRdb copy retains only in-frame clones and omits some. The table shows approximately 300,000 clones, with approximately 91% occurring only once. The sequenced sample consisted of PBMCs or T cells enriched from blood (not recorded which). Every receptor here comes from a woman under 40 who had been exposed to COVID-19.

The chain employs TRBV10-3 and TRBJ1-1, with 12 bases lining up with TRBD1. This CDR3 contains 17 residues. The trim removed 3 bases at V and 0 bases at J, leaving 5 bases unmatched. Per germline, CDR1 ENHRY and CDR2 SYGVKD. CDR3 residues: CAISDPGQGAMNTEAFF. In nucleotides, the CDR3 is TGTGCCATCAGTGATCCGGGACAGGGGGCCATGAACACTGAAGCTTTCTTT.

This chain links TRBV6-2 or TRBV6-3 with TRBJ1-2, with D unresolved. The CDR3 consists of 13 residues. The V gene's germline CDR1 is MNHEY and CDR2 SVGEGT. Trimming took off 4 bases at V and 2 bases at J, with 8 bases between the two ends. CDR3 bases: TGTGCCAGCAGTTCTACAGTAAACTATGGCTACACCTTC. Residues: CASSSTVNYGYTF.

This chain uses TRBV7-9 with TRBJ1-6; 7 bases are shared with TRBD1. J gave up 11 bases and V 2 bases, and 6 bases lay outside the gene matches. The germline CDR1 and CDR2 sequences are SEHNR and FQNEAQ (reference sequence). This CDR3 contains 14 residues. Written as DNA, the CDR3 is TGTGCCAGCAGCTTACCAGAGGGACAGACACCCCTCCACTTT. This codes for CASSLPEGQTPLHF.

In its sample, this clone was seen a few times. The V gene is TRBV19, the J gene TRBJ1-5; D gene uncertain. V dropped 6 bases and J dropped 1 base, with 13 bases sitting between them. CDR3 length: 15 amino acids. The germline V gene has CDR1 LNHDA and CDR2 SQIVND (reference sequence). Here the CDR3 DNA reads TGTGCCAGTAGCTACGTGCGGGGAAGCAATCAGCCCCAGCATTTT. The encoded protein is CASSYVRGSNQPQHF.

The V and J genes are TRBV19 and TRBJ2-2; TRBD1 matches 7 bases. V shed 8 bases and J 2 bases; nucleotides not matched to a gene: 5. CDR1 and CDR2 (germline): LNHDA, SQIVND (reference sequence). The CDR3 covers 14 residues. This CDR3 reads CASRDSLNTGELFF. CDR3 in DNA: TGTGCCAGTCGGGACAGCCTAAACACCGGGGAGCTGTTTTTT.

The chain carries TRBV3-1 (or the pseudogene TRBV3-2) and TRBJ1-2; TRBD1 might be the D (5 bases). The length of the CDR3 is 12 residues. The germline V and J ends were trimmed by 4 bases and 6 bases, with 9 bases remaining between them. Germline V CDR1 and CDR2: LGHDT, YNNKEL (reference sequence). CDR3 sequence (DNA): TGTGCCAGCAGCCGGCCGGGGGATGGCTACACCTTC. Protein sequence: CASSRPGDGYTF.

This clone appeared a single time. The chain joins TRBV6-5 to TRBJ2-4; 9 bases map to TRBD1. J lost 9 bases, V lost 5 bases, and 8 bases had no gene match. This CDR3 is 14 amino acids long. Looked up from germline, CDR1 is MNHEY and CDR2 is SVGAGI. CDR3 region: CASSPRDRATIQYF. CDR3 sequence (DNA): TGTGCCAGCAGTCCCCGGGACAGGGCGACCATTCAGTACTTC.

In its sample, this clone was seen once. The V call is TRBV2, the J call TRBJ2-1; 8 nucleotides line up with TRBD1. From germline, CDR1 is SNHLY and CDR2 FYNNEI. V shed 6 bases and J 4 bases; nucleotides not matched to a gene: 8. The CDR3 is made up of 15 amino acids. In DNA, the CDR3 is TGTGCCAGCAGGGACAGGGATCTTTCTTACAATGAGCAGTTCTTC. It is translated as CASRDRDLSYNEQFF. The full variable domain, completed using reference TRBV2 and TRBJ2-1, is EPEVTQTPSHQVTQMGQEVILRCVPISNHLYFYWYRQILGQKVEFLVSFYNNEISEKSEIFDDQFSVERPDGSNFTLKIRSTKLEDSAMYFCASRDRDLSYNEQFFGPGTRLTVL.

J is TRBJ1-2 and V is TRBV13; D unresolved. V lost 5 bases to trimming and J lost 5 bases, with 9 bases between them. From germline, CDR1 is PRHDT and CDR2 FYEKMQ (reference sequence). CDR3 size: 12 residues. CDR3 DNA: TGTGCCAGCAGCCCTGGGCAGTATGGCTACACCTTC. This translates into CASSPGQYGYTF.

The CDR3 loop reads CASSTRTGIANEKLFF. CDR3 nucleotide sequence: TGTGCCAGTAGTACCCGCACAGGGATAGCTAATGAAAAACTGTTTTTT. This chain links TRBV19 with TRBJ1-4; possibly TRBD1 for D (6 bases). Germline values: CDR1 LNHDA, CDR2 SQIVND (reference sequence). The CDR3 is 16 residues long. V was cut by 4 bases and J by 3 bases, with 15 bases left in between.